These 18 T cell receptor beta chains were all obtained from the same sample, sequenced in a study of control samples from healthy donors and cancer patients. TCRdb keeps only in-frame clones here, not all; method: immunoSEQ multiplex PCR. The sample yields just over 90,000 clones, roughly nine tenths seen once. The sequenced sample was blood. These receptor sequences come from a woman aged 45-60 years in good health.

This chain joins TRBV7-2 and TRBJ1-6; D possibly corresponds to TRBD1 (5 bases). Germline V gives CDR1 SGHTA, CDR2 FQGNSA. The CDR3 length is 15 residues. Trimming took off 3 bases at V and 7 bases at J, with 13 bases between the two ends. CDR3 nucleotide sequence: TGTGCCAGCAGCTTGGCGGGGACTCAAAATTCACCCCTCCACTTT. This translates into CASSLAGTQNSPLHF.

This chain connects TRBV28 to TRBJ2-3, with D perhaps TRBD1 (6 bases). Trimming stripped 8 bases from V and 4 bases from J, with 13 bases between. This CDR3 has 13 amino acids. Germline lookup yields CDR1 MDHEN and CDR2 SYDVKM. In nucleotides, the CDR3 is TGTGCCAGCTCAAAACAGGGTCCAGATACGCAGTATTTT. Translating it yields CASSKQGPDTQYF. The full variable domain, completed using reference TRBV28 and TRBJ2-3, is DVKVTQSSRYLVKRTGEKVFLECVQDMDHENMFWYRQDPGLGLRLIYFSYDVKMKEKGDIPEGYSVSREKKERFSLILESASTNQTSMYLCASSKQGPDTQYFGPGTRLTVL.

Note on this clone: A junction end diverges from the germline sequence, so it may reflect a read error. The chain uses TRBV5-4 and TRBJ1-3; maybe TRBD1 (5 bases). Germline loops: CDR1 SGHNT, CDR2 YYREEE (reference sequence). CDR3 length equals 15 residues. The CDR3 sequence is CASSQQGLSGSTIYF. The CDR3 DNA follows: TGTGCCAGCAGCCAGCAGGGCCTCTCTGGAAGCACCATATATTTT.

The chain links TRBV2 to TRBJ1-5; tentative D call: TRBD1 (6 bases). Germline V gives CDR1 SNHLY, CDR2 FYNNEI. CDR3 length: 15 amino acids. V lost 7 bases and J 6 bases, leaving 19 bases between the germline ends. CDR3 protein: CASNSFQGGGQPQHF. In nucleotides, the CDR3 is TGTGCCAGCAACTCTTTTCAAGGGGGTGGTCAGCCCCAGCATTTT.

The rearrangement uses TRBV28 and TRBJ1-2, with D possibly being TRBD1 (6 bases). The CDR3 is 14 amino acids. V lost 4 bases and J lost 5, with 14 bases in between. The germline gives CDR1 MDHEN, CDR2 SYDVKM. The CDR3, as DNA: TGTGCCAGCAGTTCCAACCAGGGGCGGTATGGCTACACCTTC. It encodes CASSSNQGRYGYTF.

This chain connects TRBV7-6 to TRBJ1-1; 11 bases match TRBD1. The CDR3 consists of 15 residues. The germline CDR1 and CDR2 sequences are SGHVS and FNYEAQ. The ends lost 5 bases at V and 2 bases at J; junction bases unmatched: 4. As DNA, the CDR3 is TGTGCCAGCAGCCCAGGGACAGGGGGTAACACTGAAGCTTTCTTT. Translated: CASSPGTGGNTEAFF.

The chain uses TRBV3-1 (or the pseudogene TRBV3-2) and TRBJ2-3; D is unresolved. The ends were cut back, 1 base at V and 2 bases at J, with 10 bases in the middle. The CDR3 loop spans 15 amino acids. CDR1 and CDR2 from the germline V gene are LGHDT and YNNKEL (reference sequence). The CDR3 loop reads CASSQVRTSTDTQYF. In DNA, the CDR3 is TGTGCCAGCAGCCAAGTTCGAACCTCCACAGATACGCAGTATTTT.

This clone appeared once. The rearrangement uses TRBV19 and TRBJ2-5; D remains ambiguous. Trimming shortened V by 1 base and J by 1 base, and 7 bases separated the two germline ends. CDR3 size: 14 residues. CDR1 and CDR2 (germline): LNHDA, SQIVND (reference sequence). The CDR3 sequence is CASSIGGFQETQYF. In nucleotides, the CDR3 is TGTGCCAGTAGTATAGGGGGTTTCCAAGAGACCCAGTACTTC.

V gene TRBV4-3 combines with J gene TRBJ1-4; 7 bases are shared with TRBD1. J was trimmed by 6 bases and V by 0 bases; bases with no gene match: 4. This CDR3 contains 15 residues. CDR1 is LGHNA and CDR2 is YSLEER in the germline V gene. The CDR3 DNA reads TGCGCCAGCAGCCAAGATGGCCAGGGGGATGAAAAACTGTTTTTT. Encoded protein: CASSQDGQGDEKLFF.

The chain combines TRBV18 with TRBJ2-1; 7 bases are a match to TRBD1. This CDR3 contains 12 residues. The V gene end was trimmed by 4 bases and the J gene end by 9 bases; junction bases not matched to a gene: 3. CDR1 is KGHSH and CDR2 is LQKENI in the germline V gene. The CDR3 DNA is TGTGCCAGCTCACGGACAGGCGGTGAGCAGTTCTTC. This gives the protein CASSRTGGEQFF.

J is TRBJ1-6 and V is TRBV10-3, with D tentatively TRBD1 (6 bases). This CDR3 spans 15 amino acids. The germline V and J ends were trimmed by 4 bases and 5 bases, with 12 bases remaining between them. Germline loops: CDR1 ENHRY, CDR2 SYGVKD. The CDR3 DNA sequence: TGTGCCATCAGTGTTCAGGGGCAGGATAATTCACCCCTCCACTTT. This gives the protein CAISVQGQDNSPLHF.

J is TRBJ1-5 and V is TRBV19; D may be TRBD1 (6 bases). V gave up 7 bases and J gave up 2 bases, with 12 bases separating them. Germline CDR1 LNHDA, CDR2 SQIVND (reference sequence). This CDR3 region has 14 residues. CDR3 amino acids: CASMYRAGNQPQHF. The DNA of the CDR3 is TGTGCCAGTATGTACAGGGCGGGCAATCAGCCCCAGCATTTT.

This CDR3 reads CASRDTGELFF. CDR3 nucleotide sequence: TGTGCCAGCAGAGACACCGGGGAGCTGTTTTTT. This rearrangement joins TRBV28 to TRBJ2-2; D gene uncertain. Per the germline V gene, CDR1 is MDHEN and CDR2 is SYDVKM. The CDR3 spans 11 residues. Trimming took 6 bases from V and 3 from J, leaving 2 bases between them. Full variable domain (remainder filled in from reference TRBV28 and TRBJ2-2): DVKVTQSSRYLVKRTGEKVFLECVQDMDHENMFWYRQDPGLGLRLIYFSYDVKMKEKGDIPEGYSVSREKKERFSLILESASTNQTSMYLCASRDTGELFFGEGSRLTVL.

In nucleotides, the CDR3 is TGTGCCAGCAGCTTCCCACTAGCGGGGGTTAATGAGCAGTTCTTC. It yields the protein CASSFPLAGVNEQFF. This chain uses TRBV7-2 with TRBJ2-1; 11 bases map to TRBD2. V dropped 3 bases and J dropped 7; count of bases not matched to a gene: 5. The CDR3 runs 15 residues. The germline CDR1 and CDR2 sequences are SGHTA and FQGNSA.

CDR3 bases: TGTGCCAGCAGCCGACTAGCGGACTACGAGCAGTACTTC. It specifies CASSRLADYEQYF. The chain joins TRBV3-1 (or the pseudogene TRBV3-2) to TRBJ2-7; 9 positions agree with TRBD2. The CDR3 runs 13 residues. Trimming removed 4 bases from V and 3 bases from J; junction bases left unmatched: 1. Per the germline V gene, CDR1 is LGHDT and CDR2 is YNNKEL (reference sequence).

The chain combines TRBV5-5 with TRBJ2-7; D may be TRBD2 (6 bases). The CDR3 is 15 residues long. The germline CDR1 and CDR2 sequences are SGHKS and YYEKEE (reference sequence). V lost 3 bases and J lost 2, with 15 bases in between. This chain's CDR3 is CASSYIGSSPYEQYF. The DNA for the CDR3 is TGTGCCAGCAGCTACATCGGGAGTTCCCCCTACGAGCAGTACTTC.

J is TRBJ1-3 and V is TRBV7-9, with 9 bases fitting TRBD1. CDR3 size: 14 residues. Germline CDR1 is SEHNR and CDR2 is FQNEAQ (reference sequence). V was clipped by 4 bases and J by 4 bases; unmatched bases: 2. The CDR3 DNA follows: TGTGCCAGCAGCTCAGGGACAGGGGGAAACACCATATATTTT. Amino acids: CASSSGTGGNTIYF.

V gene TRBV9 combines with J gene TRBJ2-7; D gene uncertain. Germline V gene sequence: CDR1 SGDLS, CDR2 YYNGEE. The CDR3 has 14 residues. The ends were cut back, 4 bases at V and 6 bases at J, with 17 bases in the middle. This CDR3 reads CASSPAPQAAEQYF. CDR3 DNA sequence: TGTGCCAGCAGCCCGGCCCCCCAAGCAGCCGAGCAGTACTTC.